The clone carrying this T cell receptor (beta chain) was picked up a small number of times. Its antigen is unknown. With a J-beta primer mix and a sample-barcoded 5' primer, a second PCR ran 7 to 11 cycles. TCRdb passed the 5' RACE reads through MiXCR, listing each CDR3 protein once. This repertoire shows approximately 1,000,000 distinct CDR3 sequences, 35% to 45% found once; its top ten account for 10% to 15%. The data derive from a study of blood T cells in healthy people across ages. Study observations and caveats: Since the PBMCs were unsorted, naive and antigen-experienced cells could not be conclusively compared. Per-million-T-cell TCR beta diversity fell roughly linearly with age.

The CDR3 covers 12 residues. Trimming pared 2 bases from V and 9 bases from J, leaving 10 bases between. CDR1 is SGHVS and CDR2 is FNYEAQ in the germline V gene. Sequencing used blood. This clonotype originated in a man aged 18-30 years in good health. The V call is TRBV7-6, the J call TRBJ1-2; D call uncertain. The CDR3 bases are TGTGCCAGCAGCTTAACTGGCTCGAGCTACACCTTC. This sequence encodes CASSLTGSSYTF.